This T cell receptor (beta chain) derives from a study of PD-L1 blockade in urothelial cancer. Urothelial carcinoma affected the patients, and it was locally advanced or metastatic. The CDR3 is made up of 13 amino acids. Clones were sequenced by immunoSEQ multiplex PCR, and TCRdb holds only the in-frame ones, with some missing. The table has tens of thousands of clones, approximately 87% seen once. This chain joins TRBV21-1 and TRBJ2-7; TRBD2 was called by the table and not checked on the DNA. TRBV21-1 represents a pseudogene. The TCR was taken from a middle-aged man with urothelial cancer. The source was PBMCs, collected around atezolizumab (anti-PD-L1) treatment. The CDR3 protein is CASSKYDYYEQYF. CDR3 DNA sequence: TGTGCCAGCAGCAAATATGACTACTACGAGCAGTACTTC.